This T cell receptor beta chain comes out of a study of response to subunit inactivated influenza vaccine. MiXCR, applied by TCRdb to the RT-PCR reads, yields one record per CDR3 protein. The sample has a few hundred thousand distinct CDR3 sequences, 11% to 15% seen once. At least ten counts were recorded for this clonotype. The V gene lost 5 bases and the J gene lost 3 bases, with 17 bases spanning the gap. The CDR3 consists of 16 residues. The input for sequencing was PBMCs from blood, taken 11 to 12 days after vaccination. This chain links TRBV12-3 or TRBV12-4 with TRBJ2-1; D is perhaps TRBD2 (7 bases). The receptor was isolated from a man in his fifties who received an inactivated influenza vaccine. The CDR3 reads CASSILQGGGYNEQFF. The CDR3 DNA sequence: TGTGCCAGCAGTATCTTACAGGGCGGGGGCTACAATGAGCAGTTCTTC.